Below, 10 T cell receptor beta chains from the same sample are listed, as sequenced in a study of neurological immune-mediated disorders. TCRdb reprocessed the 5' RACE reads via MiXCR and lists one record per CDR3 protein. The sample has about 70,000 distinct CDR3 sequences, over 4% seen once. Sequenced sample: PBMCs. The receptor source for this set is a human donor with multiple sclerosis. The donor label of this sample is uncertain.

This clonotype has at least ten counts. The DNA for the CDR3 is TGTGCCAGCAGTTTTAGGGACACGAATCAGCCCCAGCATTTT. Encoded protein: CASSFRDTNQPQHF. The chain has TRBV12-3 or TRBV12-4 and TRBJ1-5; tentatively, D is TRBD1 (6 bases). The CDR3 spans 14 residues. The V end was cut by 3 bases, the J end by 4 bases, with 10 bases between.

Ten or more counts support this clonotype. This rearrangement joins TRBV12-3 or TRBV12-4 to TRBJ2-3, with D perhaps TRBD1 (5 bases). The CDR3 length is 15 residues. The V end was cut by 6 bases, the J end by 0 bases, with 13 bases between. The chain's CDR3 is CASSRQYASTDTQYF. In DNA form, the CDR3 reads TGTGCCAGCAGCCGACAGTACGCTAGCACAGATACGCAGTATTTT.

In this sample, this clonotype turned up many times. The CDR3 bases are TGTGCCAGCACACCAGGGGGTGCCTCAGATACGCAGTATTTT. It yields the protein CASTPGGASDTQYF. V gene TRBV6-5 combines with J gene TRBJ2-3; 7 bases agree with TRBD1. CDR3 length equals 14 residues. The junction had 8 bases not matched to a gene; V was cut back by 7 bases and J by 4 bases. Germline CDR1 is MNHEY and CDR2 is SVGAGI.

This clonotype came up many times. The chain combines TRBV14 with TRBJ2-7, with no clear D. This CDR3 has 13 residues. CDR1 and CDR2 (germline): SGHDN, FVKESK. V was shortened by 4 bases and J by 4 bases, with 11 bases between the two germline ends. CDR3 region: CASSLGILYEQYF. The DNA for the CDR3 is TGTGCCAGCAGCCTCGGTATTTTGTACGAGCAGTACTTC.

This clonotype was counted ten times or more. V gene TRBV7-2 combines with J gene TRBJ2-1; D possibly matches TRBD1 or TRBD2 (5 bases each). Trimming pared 1 base from V and 9 bases from J, leaving 22 bases between. Germline V gene data show CDR1 as SGHTA and CDR2 as FQGNSA. The CDR3 totals 17 residues. CDR3: CASSLDGRGTPALEQFF. As DNA, the CDR3 is TGTGCCAGCAGCTTAGATGGGCGAGGGACCCCCGCACTTGAGCAGTTCTTC. The variable domain in full, completed from reference TRBV7-2 and TRBJ2-1, reads GAGVSQSPSNKVTEKGKDVELRCDPISGHTALYWYRQSLGQGLEFLIYFQGNSAPDKSGLPSDRFSAERTGGSVSTLTIQRTQQEDSAVYLCASSLDGRGTPALEQFFGPGTRLTVL.

As regards this clonotype: A junction end diverges from the germline sequence, so it may reflect a read error. This sequence joins TRBV4-1 and TRBJ2-7; the match to TRBD1 covers 9 bases. The germline V gene encodes CDR1 MGHRA and CDR2 YSYEKL. The CDR3 contains 15 residues. In DNA form, the CDR3 reads TGCGTCAGCAGCCAAGACAGGGGGGATATCTACGAGCAGTACTTC. This codes for CVSSQDRGDIYEQYF.

Many counts were recorded for this clonotype. The chain has TRBV7-9 and TRBJ1-3; TRBD1 is a possible D gene (5 bases). The CDR3 spans 16 residues. Trimming took 5 bases from V and 0 from J, leaving 14 bases between them. The germline V gene encodes CDR1 SEHNR and CDR2 FQNEAQ (reference sequence). The chain's CDR3 is CASSRGPGGSGNTIYF. The CDR3 DNA sequence: TGTGCCAGCAGCCGCGGGCCGGGGGGCTCTGGAAACACCATATATTTT.

Many counts were recorded for this clonotype. The gene calls are TRBV9 and TRBJ2-5; 7 bases line up with TRBD2. With 0 bases clipped from V and 5 bases from J, the junction kept 13 bases outside the gene matches. CDR3 length equals 17 residues. Germline V gives CDR1 SGDLS, CDR2 YYNGEE. The CDR3 DNA reads as TGTGCCAGCAGCGTAGGGGAAGAAGCGGGGATTGGGGAGACCCAGTACTTC. As protein: CASSVGEEAGIGETQYF.

This clonotype has ten or more counts. The V and J genes are TRBV10-3 and TRBJ2-2; D is undetermined. V lost 1 base to trimming and J lost 6 bases, with 15 bases between them. The CDR3 extends over 16 amino acids. Germline CDR1 is ENHRY and CDR2 is SYGVKD. The CDR3 bases are TGTGCCATCAGTGAGTTCGGGCTGTCCTCGTCCGGGGAGCTGTTTTTT. Translating it yields CAISEFGLSSSGELFF.

This clonotype was detected many times. The chain is built from TRBV5-5 and TRBJ2-3; no clear D. The CDR3 length is 11 residues. V lost 5 bases, J lost 0 bases, and 1 base lay in between. The germline CDR1 and CDR2 sequences are SGHKS and YYEKEE (reference sequence). Here the CDR3 reads CASRSTDTQYF. DNA of the CDR3: TGTGCCAGCAGAAGCACAGATACGCAGTATTTT.